This TCR beta chain was captured by sequencing in a study of CD8+CD57+ T cells in acquired aplastic anemia. Study-level information: Mean yield of DNA from sorted CD4+ and CD8+ cells was approximately 3 ug.

An expansion of CD8+CD57+ cells by flow cytometry had been shown in patients chosen for sequencing. V lost 0 bases and J 14 bases, leaving 15 bases between the germline ends. CDR3 length: 13 amino acids. Germline CDR1 is SGHVS and CDR2 is FQNEAQ. Researchers used genomic DNA as the template to profile TCR beta VDJ and CDR3. One entry per CDR3 protein results from TCRdb running MiXCR on the reads. Altogether hundreds of thousands of distinct CDR3 sequences are present, roughly 80% being singletons, with the ten largest covering around 40%. Of note for this clonotype: The antigen remains undetermined.

Study-level points and caveats: Around 30 was the count of CD8+ CDR3 sequences that patients shared with controls.

The chain uses TRBV7-8 and TRBJ2-3, with TRBD2 as a possible D gene (5 bases). The specimen was sorted CD4+, CD8+, or CD8+CD57+ T cells (not recorded which) from PBMCs. The source of this sequence is a human donor with aplastic anemia. CDR3 coding DNA: TGTGCCAGCAGCTTAGCGGGAGCAGCCGATACGTATTTT. Translating it yields CASSLAGAADTYF.